The clone carrying this T cell receptor beta chain was seen a single time. The data were taken from a study of blood T cell repertoires in COVID-19. Whole-study context: Acute and convalescent COVID-19 specimens originated in the United States, Italy and Spain. PBMCs, B-cell-depleted T cells, or T cells provided the cDNA or gDNA that made up the material.

The germline V gene has CDR1 LNHDA and CDR2 SQIVND (reference sequence). The CDR3 length is 14 residues. V gave up 3 bases and J gave up 1 base, with 9 bases separating them. Participants' reported clinical history set cohort assignment. Study processing details: Amplified reference gene primers provided the basis for estimating nucleated cell counts. Libraries were prepared by immunoSEQ multiplex PCR; TCRdb keeps only in-frame clonotypes and omits some of them. D and trimming were read from the DNA, whereas the V and J calls and clone size are those reported in that table. The sample contains around 280,000 clones, approximately 88% of which appear only once.

The sample comprised PBMCs or T cells enriched from blood (not recorded which). V and J are TRBV19 and TRBJ1-2; D gene ambiguous. The clonotype originates from a woman aged 40 to 50 who had recovered from COVID-19. CDR3 sequence reads: CASSISNNNYGYTF. CDR3 DNA sequence: TGTGCCAGTAGTATTTCCAACAATAACTATGGCTACACCTTC. Full variable domain (rest looked up from reference TRBV19 and TRBJ1-2): DGGITQSPKYLFRKEGQNVTLSCEQNLNHDAMYWYRQDPGQGLRLIYYSQIVNDFQKGDIAEGYSVSREKKESFPLTVTSAQKNPTAFYLCASSISNNNYGYTFGSGTRLTVV.